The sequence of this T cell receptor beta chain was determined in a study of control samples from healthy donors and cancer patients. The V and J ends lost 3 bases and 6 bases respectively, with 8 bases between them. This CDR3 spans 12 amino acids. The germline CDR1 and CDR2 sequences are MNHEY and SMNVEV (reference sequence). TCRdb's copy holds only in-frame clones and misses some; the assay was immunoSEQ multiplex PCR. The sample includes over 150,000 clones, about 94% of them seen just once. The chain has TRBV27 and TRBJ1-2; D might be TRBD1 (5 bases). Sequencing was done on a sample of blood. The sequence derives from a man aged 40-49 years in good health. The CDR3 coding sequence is TGTGCCAGCAGTTTCGGGGGTAATGGCTACACCTTC. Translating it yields CASSFGGNGYTF.